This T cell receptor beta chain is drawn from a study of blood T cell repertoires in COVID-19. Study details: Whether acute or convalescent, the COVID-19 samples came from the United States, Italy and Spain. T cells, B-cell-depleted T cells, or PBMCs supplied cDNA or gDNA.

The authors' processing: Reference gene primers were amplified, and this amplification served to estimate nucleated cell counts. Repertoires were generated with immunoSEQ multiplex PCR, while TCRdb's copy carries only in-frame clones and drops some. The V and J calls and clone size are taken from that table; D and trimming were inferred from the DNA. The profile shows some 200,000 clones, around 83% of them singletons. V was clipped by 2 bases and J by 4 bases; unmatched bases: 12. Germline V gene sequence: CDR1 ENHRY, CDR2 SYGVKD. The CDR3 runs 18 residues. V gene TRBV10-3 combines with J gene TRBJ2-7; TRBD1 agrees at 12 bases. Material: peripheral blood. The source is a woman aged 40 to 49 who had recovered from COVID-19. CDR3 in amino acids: CAISEPTSGTGGGYEQYF. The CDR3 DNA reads TGTGCCATCAGTGAGCCGACGTCCGGGACAGGGGGCGGATACGAGCAGTACTTC.